One and the same sample provided the 14 T cell receptor beta chains below, sequenced in a study of shared clonotypes between healthy human individuals. Sequencing was performed with immunoSEQ multiplex PCR; in TCRdb, only in-frame clones are kept and a portion is missing. The sample gives some 480,000 clones, 79% of which show up once; 12% is in the top ten. Sequencing used PBMCs. The receptors come from a woman aged 40 to 50 in good health. Some clones in this sample may be carry-over from other donors' samples.

The rearrangement joins TRBV20-1 to TRBJ2-4, with D perhaps TRBD1 (6 bases). This CDR3 region has 11 residues. CDR1 is DFQATT, CDR2 SNEGSKA, per germline (reference sequence). Trimming cost V 8 bases and J 9 bases, with 14 bases left between them. The CDR3 loop reads CSRSQQGIQYF. In DNA, the CDR3 is TGCAGTAGAAGCCAACAGGGCATTCAGTACTTC.

This clone was observed once. The genes are TRBV5-1 and TRBJ2-2; 10 bases align to TRBD1. Per germline, CDR1 SGHRS and CDR2 YFSETQ. The trim removed 5 bases at V and 6 bases at J, leaving 10 bases unmatched. The length of the CDR3 is 16 residues. The CDR3 sequence is CASRKNRDRGAGELFF. The CDR3 DNA sequence: TGCGCCAGCAGGAAAAACCGGGACAGGGGAGCCGGGGAGCTGTTTTTT.

CDR3 in amino acids: CASSPLEGNEQFF. Written as DNA, the CDR3 is TGTGCCAGCAGCCCTTTGGAGGGAAATGAGCAGTTCTTC. V is TRBV27 and J is TRBJ2-1; possibly TRBD2 for D (6 bases). Germline lookup yields CDR1 MNHEY and CDR2 SMNVEV (reference sequence). Trimming took off 6 bases at V and 7 bases at J, with 13 bases between the two ends. The CDR3 length is 13 residues.

The rearrangement links TRBV7-2 to TRBJ2-7; D remains ambiguous. The CDR3 loop spans 17 amino acids. Trimming cost V 5 bases and J 3 bases, with 23 bases left between them. Looked up from germline, CDR1 is SGHTA and CDR2 is FQGNSA. In nucleotides, the CDR3 is TGTGCCAGCAGCCCTAGTAAAGAGGTCAGAGCCTTCTACGAGCAGTACTTC. As protein: CASSPSKEVRAFYEQYF.

The V gene is TRBV6-1, the J gene TRBJ2-1; maybe TRBD2 (6 bases). This CDR3 contains 16 residues. Trimming left V 3 bases short and J 4 bases short, with 16 bases between. Germline CDR1 reads MNHNS; CDR2 reads SASEGT. CDR3 coding DNA: TGTGCCAGCAGTGATACTGGACTACCTTTATACAATGAGCAGTTCTTC. It translates to CASSDTGLPLYNEQFF.

The V and J genes are TRBV2 and TRBJ1-4; no clear D. The V gene's germline CDR1 is SNHLY and CDR2 FYNNEI. V lost 4 bases, J lost 7 bases, and 7 bases lay in between. This CDR3 is 12 amino acids long. CDR3 bases: TGTGCCAGCAGTGCCAGTCCTGAAAAACTGTTTTTT. It specifies CASSASPEKLFF.

In nucleotides, the CDR3 is TGTGCCAGCAGTTTACGGGTCGCGAACACCGGGGAGCTGTTTTTT. This gives the protein CASSLRVANTGELFF. The rearrangement joins TRBV27 to TRBJ2-2; D unresolved. Looked up from germline, CDR1 is MNHEY and CDR2 is SMNVEV (reference sequence). The germline V and J ends were trimmed by 2 bases and 0 bases, with 7 bases remaining between them. The CDR3 has 15 residues.

The J gene is TRBJ1-5, the V gene TRBV7-3; perhaps TRBD1 as D (5 bases). The germline V and J ends were trimmed by 0 bases and 7 bases, with 10 bases remaining between them. Germline V lookup: CDR1 SGHTA, CDR2 FQGTGA. The CDR3 spans 14 residues. CDR3 DNA: TGTGCCAGCAGCTTAACAGGACCAGGGCAGCCCCAGCATTTT. This translates into CASSLTGPGQPQHF. Complete variable domain (other parts from reference TRBV7-3 and TRBJ1-5): GAGVSQTPSNKVTEKGKYVELRCDPISGHTALYWYRQSLGQGPEFLIYFQGTGAADDSGLPNDRFFAVRPEGSVSTLKIQRTERGDSAVYLCASSLTGPGQPQHFGDGTRLSIL.

V and J are TRBV9 and TRBJ2-3, with 11 bases fitting TRBD1. With 5 bases clipped from V and 4 bases from J, the junction kept 12 bases outside the gene matches. Germline assignment: CDR1 SGDLS and CDR2 YYNGEE. This CDR3 is 17 amino acids long. CDR3 residues: CASSRQFGTGGADTQYF. In DNA form, the CDR3 reads TGTGCCAGCAGTAGGCAGTTCGGGACAGGGGGAGCAGATACGCAGTATTTT. The full variable domain, completed using reference TRBV9 and TRBJ2-3, is DSGVTQTPKHLITATGQRVTLRCSPRSGDLSVYWYQQSLDQGLQFLIQYYNGEERAKGNILERFSAQQFPDLHSELNLSSLELGDSALYFCASSRQFGTGGADTQYFGPGTRLTVL.

Concerning this clone: In the same sample, other DNA sequences code for this CDR3. The chain has TRBV19 and TRBJ2-3; D gene ambiguous. This CDR3 comprises 14 residues. V lost 1 base and J lost 0, with 5 bases in between. CDR1 is LNHDA and CDR2 is SQIVND in the germline V gene (reference sequence). The CDR3 reads CASSIARSTDTQYF. In DNA, the CDR3 is TGTGCCAGTAGTATAGCCCGAAGCACAGATACGCAGTATTTT. Full variable domain (outside the CDR3, taken from reference TRBV19 and TRBJ2-3): DGGITQSPKYLFRKEGQNVTLSCEQNLNHDAMYWYRQDPGQGLRLIYYSQIVNDFQKGDIAEGYSVSREKKESFPLTVTSAQKNPTAFYLCASSIARSTDTQYFGPGTRLTVL.

CDR3 sequence reads: CASRTTVYEQYF. CDR3 sequence (DNA): TGTGCCAGCAGAACGACAGTTTACGAGCAGTACTTC. The chain joins TRBV6-1 to TRBJ2-7; TRBD1 might be the D (5 bases). This CDR3 contains 12 residues. Germline values: CDR1 MNHNS, CDR2 SASEGT. Trimming removed 6 bases from V and 4 bases from J, with 10 bases in between.

The rearrangement joins TRBV28 to TRBJ1-4; D is unresolved. The V gene's germline CDR1 is MDHEN and CDR2 SYDVKM. The CDR3 length is 14 residues. V dropped 7 bases and J dropped 4 bases, with 13 bases sitting between them. CDR3 sequence (DNA): TGTGCCAGCAAGGGTAGACGGCTTAATGAAAAACTGTTTTTT. Translation: CASKGRRLNEKLFF. Together with reference TRBV28 and TRBJ1-4, the CDR3 gives the full variable domain: DVKVTQSSRYLVKRTGEKVFLECVQDMDHENMFWYRQDPGLGLRLIYFSYDVKMKEKGDIPEGYSVSREKKERFSLILESASTNQTSMYLCASKGRRLNEKLFFGSGTQLSVL.

The rearrangement uses TRBV28 and TRBJ2-4, with a possible D match to TRBD1 (5 bases). V was pared by 4 bases and J by 5 bases, with 15 bases between. This CDR3 spans 15 amino acids. The V gene's germline CDR1 is MDHEN and CDR2 SYDVKM. The CDR3 nucleotides read TGTGCCAGCAGTTCTTCCGACAGATTACAAAACATTCAGTACTTC. Translating gives CASSSSDRLQNIQYF.

The V call is TRBV18, the J call TRBJ1-5; 7 positions agree with TRBD1. This CDR3 region has 14 residues. Germline trimming cut 3 bases from V and 5 bases from J; bases unmatched to any gene: 4. In germline, CDR1 is KGHSH, CDR2 LQKENI. In DNA, the CDR3 is TGTGCCAGCTCACCCGACAGGGCTGATCAGCCCCAGCATTTT. It specifies CASSPDRADQPQHF.